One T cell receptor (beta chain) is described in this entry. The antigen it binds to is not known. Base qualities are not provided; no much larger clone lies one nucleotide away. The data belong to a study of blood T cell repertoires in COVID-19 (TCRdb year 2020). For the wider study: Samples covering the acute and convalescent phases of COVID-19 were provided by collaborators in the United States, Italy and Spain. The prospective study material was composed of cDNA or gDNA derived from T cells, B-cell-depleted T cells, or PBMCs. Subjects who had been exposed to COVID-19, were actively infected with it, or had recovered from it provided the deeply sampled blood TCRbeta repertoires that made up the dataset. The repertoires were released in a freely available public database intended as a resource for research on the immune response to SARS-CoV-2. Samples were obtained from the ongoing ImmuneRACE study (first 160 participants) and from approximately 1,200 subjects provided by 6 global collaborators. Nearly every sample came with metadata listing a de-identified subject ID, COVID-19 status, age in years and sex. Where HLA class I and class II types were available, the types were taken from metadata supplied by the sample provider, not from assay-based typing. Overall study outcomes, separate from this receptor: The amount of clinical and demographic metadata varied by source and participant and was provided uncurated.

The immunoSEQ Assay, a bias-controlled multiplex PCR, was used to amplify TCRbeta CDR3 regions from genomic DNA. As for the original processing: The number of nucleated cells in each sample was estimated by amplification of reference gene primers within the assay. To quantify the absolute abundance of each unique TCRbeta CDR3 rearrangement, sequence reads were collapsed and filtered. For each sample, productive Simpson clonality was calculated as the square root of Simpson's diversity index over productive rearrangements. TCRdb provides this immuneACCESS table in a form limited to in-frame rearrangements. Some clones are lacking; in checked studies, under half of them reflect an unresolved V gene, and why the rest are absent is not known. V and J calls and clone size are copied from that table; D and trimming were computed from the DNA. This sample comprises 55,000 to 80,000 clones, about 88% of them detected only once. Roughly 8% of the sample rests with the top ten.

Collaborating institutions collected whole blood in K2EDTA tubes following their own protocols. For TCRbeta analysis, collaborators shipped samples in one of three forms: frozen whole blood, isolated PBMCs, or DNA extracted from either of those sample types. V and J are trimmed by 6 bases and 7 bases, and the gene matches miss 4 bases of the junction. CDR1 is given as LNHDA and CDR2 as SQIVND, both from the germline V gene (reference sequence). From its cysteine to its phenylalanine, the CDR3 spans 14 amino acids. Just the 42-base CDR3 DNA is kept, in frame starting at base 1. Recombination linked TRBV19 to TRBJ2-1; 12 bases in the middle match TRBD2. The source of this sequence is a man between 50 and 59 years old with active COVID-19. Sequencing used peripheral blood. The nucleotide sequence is TGTGCCAGTAGCGGGACTAGCGGGCTTAATGAGCAGTTCTTC. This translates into CASSGTSGLNEQFF. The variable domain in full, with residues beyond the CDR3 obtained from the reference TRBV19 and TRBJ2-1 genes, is DGGITQSPKYLFRKEGQNVTLSCEQNLNHDAMYWYRQDPGQGLRLIYYSQIVNDFQKGDIAEGYSVSREKKESFPLTVTSAQKNPTAFYLCASSGTSGLNEQFFGPGTRLTVL.